Listed here are 32 T cell receptor beta chains from one sample, sequenced in a study of T cell repertoires in cytomegalovirus infection. TCRdb reanalysed the reads using MiXCR and keeps one entry per CDR3 protein. Of approximately 320,000 distinct CDR3 sequences listed, more than 8% were seen once; the top ten hold about 4.5%. Sequencing was carried out using PBMCs. These receptors all stem from a human donor in good health (CMV status not recorded). Some clones in this sample may be carry-over from other donors' samples.

At least ten counts were recorded for this clonotype. V gene TRBV19 combines with J gene TRBJ2-1; 10 positions agree with TRBD2. Per germline, CDR1 LNHDA and CDR2 SQIVND (reference sequence). V lost 6 bases and J lost 2; bases outside the gene matches: 4. The CDR3 covers 15 residues. CDR3 sequence reads: CASRLAGGTYNEQFF. The CDR3 bases are TGTGCCAGTAGGTTAGCGGGAGGCACCTACAATGAGCAGTTCTTC.

This clonotype was seen repeatedly, ten times or more. The chain has TRBV5-6 and TRBJ2-7; maybe TRBD2 (5 bases). The germline V gene encodes CDR1 SGHDT and CDR2 YYEEEE. V lost 4 bases and J lost 2, with 19 bases in between. CDR3 length: 16 residues. CDR3 residues: CASSTSGSVLPYEQYF. The CDR3 nucleotides read TGTGCCAGCAGCACCTCGGGTAGCGTGCTCCCCTACGAGCAGTACTTC.

This clonotype was counted between two and nine times. The V and J genes are TRBV18 and TRBJ2-5; D gene uncertain. CDR1 and CDR2 from the germline V gene are KGHSH and LQKENI. V was pared by 3 bases and J by 4 bases, with 6 bases between. The CDR3 contains 12 residues. Here the CDR3 reads CASSPKGETQYF. Written as DNA, the CDR3 is TGTGCCAGCTCACCTAAGGGAGAGACCCAGTACTTC.

The J gene is TRBJ1-1, the V gene TRBV19; D is unclear. The V end was cut by 2 bases, the J end by 1 base, with 5 bases between. The CDR3 length is 13 residues. The V gene's germline CDR1 is LNHDA and CDR2 SQIVND (reference sequence). The CDR3 spells CASSIHGNTEAFF. The DNA of the CDR3 is TGTGCCAGTAGTATACACGGGAACACTGAAGCTTTCTTT. The variable domain in full, completed from reference TRBV19 and TRBJ1-1, reads DGGITQSPKYLFRKEGQNVTLSCEQNLNHDAMYWYRQDPGQGLRLIYYSQIVNDFQKGDIAEGYSVSREKKESFPLTVTSAQKNPTAFYLCASSIHGNTEAFFGQGTRLTVV.

This clonotype turned up a few times. This chain connects TRBV20-1 to TRBJ2-1, with 10 bases matching TRBD2. CDR3 size: 18 residues. With 1 base clipped from V and 0 bases from J, the junction kept 9 bases outside the gene matches. The germline gives CDR1 DFQATT, CDR2 SNEGSKA (reference sequence). CDR3 sequence reads: CSARGGTSELSSYNEQFF. As DNA, the CDR3 is TGCAGTGCTAGAGGAGGGACTAGCGAGCTGAGCTCCTACAATGAGCAGTTCTTC.

V and J are TRBV29-1 and TRBJ2-3, with 7 positions matching TRBD2. The CDR3 consists of 15 residues. J lost 5 bases, V lost 3 bases, and 11 bases had no gene match. CDR1 and CDR2 from the germline V gene are SQVTM and ANQGSEA. The CDR3 region has the DNA TGCAGCGTTGAGGCAGGCGGGAGAGGTATAGATACGCAGTATTTT. This sequence encodes CSVEAGGRGIDTQYF.

The CDR3 spells CAISEGGQSSGANVLTF. CDR3 DNA: TGTGCCATCAGTGAGGGGGGACAGAGCTCTGGGGCCAACGTCCTGACTTTC. This chain connects TRBV10-3 to TRBJ2-6; 7 bases are shared with TRBD1. Germline V gives CDR1 ENHRY, CDR2 SYGVKD. This CDR3 comprises 17 residues. Losses at the gene ends were 2 bases for V and 0 bases for J; bases not matched to a gene: 4.

This clonotype was seen a few times. The CDR3 loop is CSAIPIDTTQYF. The CDR3 DNA reads as TGCAGTGCTATTCCCATAGACACTACCCAGTACTTC. This chain connects TRBV20-1 to TRBJ2-5; D is ambiguous. With 4 bases removed from V and 8 bases from J, the gap between germline ends came to 14 bases. Germline loops: CDR1 DFQATT, CDR2 SNEGSKA (reference sequence). The CDR3 runs 12 residues.

The V call is TRBV29-1, the J call TRBJ2-1; 7 nucleotides line up with TRBD1. This CDR3 contains 13 residues. V trimming: 7 bases; J trimming: 6 bases; junction bases outside the gene matches: 9. Germline lookup yields CDR1 SQVTM and CDR2 ANQGSEA. CDR3 protein: CSGDRVRGNEQFF. The CDR3 nucleotides read TGCAGCGGTGACAGGGTCAGAGGCAATGAGCAGTTCTTC.

Only a few counts were recorded for this clonotype. The V gene is TRBV24-1, the J gene TRBJ2-2; D ambiguous. The germline CDR1 and CDR2 sequences are KGHDR and SFDVKD. Between the trimmed V and J ends, which lost 7 bases and 2 bases, there was a span of 10 bases. CDR3 size: 14 residues. The CDR3: CATSPMGNTGELFF. The CDR3 DNA follows: TGTGCCACCAGCCCCATGGGCAACACCGGGGAGCTGTTTTTT.

There are many counts of this clonotype. V gene TRBV7-8 combines with J gene TRBJ1-6; possible D gene TRBD1, 6 bases. The ends were cut back, 5 bases at V and 0 bases at J, with 17 bases in the middle. The length of the CDR3 is 18 residues. CDR1 and CDR2 (germline): SGHVS, FQNEAQ. The CDR3 sequence is CASSIDGQSSSYNSPLHF. DNA of the CDR3: TGTGCCAGCAGCATCGACGGACAGTCGAGCTCCTATAATTCACCCCTCCACTTT.

This clonotype was counted a few times. The CDR3 DNA follows: TGCGCCAGCAGCCAAGTCCAGCGGGAGGGTGATACGCAGTATTTT. Translating gives CASSQVQREGDTQYF. The chain has TRBV4-1 and TRBJ2-3; TRBD2 matches 10 bases. The trim removed 1 base at V and 6 bases at J, leaving 4 bases unmatched. CDR1 and CDR2 (germline): MGHRA, YSYEKL. The CDR3 runs 15 residues.

The V gene is TRBV7-8, the J gene TRBJ2-5, with a possible D match to TRBD2 (7 bases). Between the trimmed V and J ends, which lost 1 base and 5 bases, there was a span of 17 bases. The CDR3 extends over 16 amino acids. CDR1 and CDR2 (germline): SGHVS, FQNEAQ. Written as DNA, the CDR3 is TGTGCCAGCAGCTTAGTAGGAGGGGGGGCTTCGGAGACCCAGTACTTC. Translation gives CASSLVGGGASETQYF.

This clonotype has just a few counts. This rearrangement joins TRBV9 to TRBJ2-5; TRBD2 agrees at 12 bases. The ends lost 3 bases at V and 1 base at J; junction bases unmatched: 10. This CDR3 is built from 18 residues. Germline CDR1 and CDR2: SGDLS and YYNGEE. The CDR3 loop reads CASSGPGLAGSVQETQYF. The CDR3 bases are TGTGCCAGCAGCGGTCCGGGACTAGCGGGTTCCGTCCAAGAGACCCAGTACTTC.

This clonotype was picked up many times. The V gene is TRBV12-3 or TRBV12-4, the J gene TRBJ1-1; D remains unclear. With 4 bases removed from V and 1 base from J, the gap between germline ends came to 13 bases. This CDR3 has 15 amino acids. The CDR3, as DNA: TGTGCCAGCAGTTCCCAGTTAGCAGGGAACACTGAAGCTTTCTTT. Its protein product is CASSSQLAGNTEAFF.

This clonotype turned up a few times. The genes are TRBV10-2 and TRBJ2-1, with D tentatively TRBD1 (6 bases). The CDR3 spans 13 residues. The germline V gene encodes CDR1 WSHSY and CDR2 SAAADI. The germline V and J ends were trimmed by 8 bases and 4 bases, with 12 bases remaining between them. As DNA, the CDR3 is TGCGCCAGCGGGACAAATCATTACAATGAGCAGTTCTTC. This gives the protein CASGTNHYNEQFF.

CDR3 DNA: TGTGCCAGCAGTACAGGGACTGAAGCTTTCTTT. It specifies CASSTGTEAFF. The rearrangement joins TRBV12-3 or TRBV12-4 to TRBJ1-1; the D gene is possibly TRBD1 (6 bases). CDR3 length equals 11 residues. V was trimmed by 5 bases and J by 5 bases, leaving 6 bases between them.

This clonotype was seen only a few times. This rearrangement joins TRBV20-1 to TRBJ2-1; weak D call: TRBD2 (6 bases). V gave up 6 bases and J gave up 7 bases, with 22 bases separating them. Germline CDR1 DFQATT, CDR2 SNEGSKA (reference sequence). The CDR3 contains 15 residues. The CDR3 protein is CSAPFFGGRTNEQFF. Here the CDR3 DNA reads TGCAGTGCGCCCTTTTTTGGAGGGAGGACGAATGAGCAGTTCTTC.

This clonotype turned up a few times. The rearrangement links TRBV7-2 to TRBJ1-5; maybe TRBD1 (6 bases). V was clipped by 5 bases and J by 6 bases, with 11 bases between them. The CDR3 runs to 13 residues. The germline V gene encodes CDR1 SGHTA and CDR2 FQGNSA. CDR3: CASSQGSGQPQHF. CDR3 DNA: TGTGCCAGCAGCCAGGGGTCGGGTCAGCCCCAGCATTTT.

This clonotype has a handful of counts. V is TRBV6-2 or TRBV6-3 and J is TRBJ1-5; D is ambiguous. The CDR3 is 14 residues long. Looked up from germline, CDR1 is MNHEY and CDR2 is SVGEGT. Deletions cut 7 bases from V and 3 bases from J, with 13 bases between. CDR3 bases: TGTGCCAGCACCTCCGTTTTAACCAATCAGCCCCAGCATTTT. Translated: CASTSVLTNQPQHF.

This clonotype has more than one count but fewer than ten. V is TRBV6-2 or TRBV6-3 and J is TRBJ1-1, with no clear D. Trimming cost V 2 bases and J 1 base, with 8 bases left between them. The CDR3 has 14 residues. The germline V gene encodes CDR1 MNHEY and CDR2 SVGEGT. In DNA, the CDR3 is TGTGCCAGCAGTTACAGGGCAGAGAACACTGAAGCTTTCTTT. Its protein product is CASSYRAENTEAFF.

The V gene is TRBV7-4, the J gene TRBJ1-4, with D possibly TRBD1 on 6 matching bases. Germline V gene data show CDR1 as SGHVT and CDR2 as SQSDAQ. V dropped 4 bases and J dropped 4 bases, with 13 bases sitting between them. CDR3 length: 15 amino acids. CDR3 in amino acids: CASSSGGPGNEKLFF. CDR3 coding DNA: TGTGCCAGCAGCTCGGGGGGGCCCGGTAATGAAAAACTGTTTTTT. The whole variable domain, remainder taken from reference TRBV7-4 and TRBJ1-4, is GAGVSQSPRYKVAKRGRDVALRCDSISGHVTLYWYRQTLGQGSEVLTYSQSDAQRDKSGRPSGRFSAERPERSVSTLKIQRTEQGDSAVYLCASSSGGPGNEKLFFGSGTQLSVL.

The chain carries TRBV18 and TRBJ2-5, with 7 bases identical to TRBD2. Germline assignment: CDR1 KGHSH and CDR2 LQKENI. The ends lost 7 bases at V and 4 bases at J; junction bases unmatched: 18. The CDR3 is 17 amino acids. CDR3 sequence: CASLPAGWTSQGETQYF. For the CDR3, the DNA is TGTGCCAGCTTACCGGCGGGCTGGACTAGTCAAGGAGAGACCCAGTACTTC.

Note on this clonotype: This may be a read error, as it is one base from a much larger clone. This CDR3 reads CASSPWTGWQPQYF. CDR3 nucleotide sequence: TGTGCCAGCAGTCCATGGACAGGGTGGCAGCCCCAGTATTTT. V gene TRBV12-3 or TRBV12-4 combines with J gene TRBJ1-5; 8 nucleotides line up with TRBD1. The J call is in doubt because the DNA end fits TRBJ2-3 better. CDR3 size: 14 residues.

On this clonotype: The junction differs from germline at one of its ends, possibly a read error. The rearrangement uses TRBV12-3 or TRBV12-4 and TRBJ2-3; no definite D call. CDR3 length: 14 residues. The CDR3 coding sequence is TGTGACAGCAGTTTAGGTACTAGCACAGATACGCAGTATTTT. It is translated as CDSSLGTSTDTQYF.

The chain combines TRBV29-1 with TRBJ2-1; tentative D call: TRBD1 (6 bases). V was shortened by 6 bases and J by 5 bases, with 26 bases between the two germline ends. The CDR3 is 17 residues long. Germline V gives CDR1 SQVTM, CDR2 ANQGSEA. The DNA for the CDR3 is TGCAGCGTCACGGGGTCCAGGGGTACCTCCATCAACAATGAGCAGTTCTTC. It is translated as CSVTGSRGTSINNEQFF.

This clonotype was observed at least ten times. V is TRBV4-3 and J is TRBJ1-4; D is perhaps TRBD1 (6 bases). Germline CDR1 and CDR2: LGHNA and YSLEER. The length of the CDR3 is 17 residues. V lost 0 bases and J 6 bases, leaving 17 bases between the germline ends. CDR3 coding DNA: TGCGCCAGCAGCCAAGATCCTTCGTGGGGGCGGGATGAAAAACTGTTTTTT. Amino acid sequence: CASSQDPSWGRDEKLFF.

The V call is TRBV4-2, the J call TRBJ2-7, with 11 bases that match TRBD2. V was pared by 1 base and J by 3 bases, with 2 bases of the junction left unmatched. CDR1 is LGHNA and CDR2 is YNFKEQ in the germline V gene. The CDR3 runs to 15 residues. As DNA, the CDR3 is TGTGCCAGCAGCCAAGGTCTAGCGGGGGGCTACGAGCAGTACTTC. This encodes CASSQGLAGGYEQYF.

The chain has TRBV6-5 and TRBJ1-6; unclear D gene. The germline V and J ends were trimmed by 0 bases and 12 bases, with 6 bases remaining between them. Germline V gene sequence: CDR1 MNHEY, CDR2 SVGAGI. The length of the CDR3 is 12 residues. The CDR3: CASSYSIGPLHF. In DNA form, the CDR3 reads TGTGCCAGCAGTTACTCGATTGGACCCCTCCACTTT.

This clonotype has more than one count but fewer than ten. The chain employs TRBV7-2 and TRBJ1-6; a possible D gene is TRBD1 (5 bases). Trimming shortened V by 2 bases and J by 6 bases, and 11 bases separated the two germline ends. The CDR3 length is 15 residues. Germline CDR1 and CDR2: SGHTA and FQGNSA. CDR3 DNA: TGTGCCAGCAGCTTAATTGGGGGAGTTAATTCACCCCTCCACTTT. It encodes CASSLIGGVNSPLHF.

The chain is built from TRBV27 and TRBJ1-5, with TRBD1 as a possible D gene (5 bases). The CDR3 sequence is 16 residues long. V was cut by 6 bases and J by 2 bases, with 17 bases left in between. The germline V gene has CDR1 MNHEY and CDR2 SMNVEV (reference sequence). CDR3 residues: CASSPNKRGGNQPQHF. The CDR3 nucleotides are TGTGCCAGCAGCCCGAATAAAAGGGGCGGCAATCAGCCCCAGCATTTT.

This chain links TRBV2 with TRBJ2-2; D assignment may be TRBD1 or TRBD2 (5 bases each). Germline lookup yields CDR1 SNHLY and CDR2 FYNNEI. Deletions cut 4 bases from V and 6 bases from J, with 27 bases between. The CDR3 runs 19 residues. CDR3 region: CASSGASGTHKSDPGELFF. Written as DNA, the CDR3 is TGTGCCAGCAGTGGGGCCTCCGGGACCCACAAAAGCGACCCCGGGGAGCTGTTTTTT.